One sample yielded the 26 T cell receptor beta chains listed below, sequenced in a study of blood T cell repertoires in COVID-19. The protocol was immunoSEQ multiplex PCR, while the TCRdb copy is restricted to in-frame clones and leaves out a portion. The sample comprises hundreds of thousands of clones, about 83% of which are singletons, and 3% to 4% rests with the top ten. What was sequenced was PBMCs or T cells enriched from blood (not recorded which). These receptors were collected from a woman aged 40 to 50 who had been exposed to COVID-19.

The chain joins TRBV3-1 (or the pseudogene TRBV3-2) to TRBJ1-4, with unresolved D. V was trimmed by 1 base and J by 8 bases, leaving 17 bases between them. Germline lookup yields CDR1 LGHDT and CDR2 YNNKEL (reference sequence). This CDR3 is 16 amino acids long. CDR3 in DNA: TGTGCCAGCAGCCAAGGTGAAGCCCTACCGCGGGAAAAACTGTTTTTT. Amino acid sequence: CASSQGEALPREKLFF.

Only one count was recorded for this clone. The V and J genes are TRBV5-1 and TRBJ1-3; unclear D gene. CDR3 length: 15 residues. Germline V CDR1 and CDR2: SGHRS, YFSETQ. Trimming removed 1 base from V and 0 bases from J, with 8 bases in between. The DNA of the CDR3 is TGCGCCAGCAGCTTGAGCGCTACCTCTGGAAACACCATATATTTT. This gives the protein CASSLSATSGNTIYF.

The J gene is TRBJ1-5, the V gene TRBV29-1; 7 bases match TRBD1. CDR3 length: 14 residues. After removal of 6 bases from V and 7 bases from J, the junction contained 12 bases not matched to a gene. Per the germline V gene, CDR1 is SQVTM and CDR2 is ANQGSEA. CDR3 nucleotides: TGCAGCGTAGGACAGGACCCTCGAGGGCAGCCCCAGCATTTT. Encoded protein: CSVGQDPRGQPQHF.

The rearrangement uses TRBV6-2 or TRBV6-3 and TRBJ1-3; D gene uncertain. V was shortened by 4 bases and J by 1 base, with 11 bases between the two germline ends. Per germline, CDR1 MNHEY and CDR2 SVGEGT. CDR3 length equals 15 residues. The CDR3 sequence is CASSSSSSSGNTIYF. The DNA of the CDR3 is TGTGCCAGCAGTTCGTCTTCGAGTTCTGGAAACACCATATATTTT.

The rearrangement uses TRBV7-9 and TRBJ2-2; the D is unclear. This CDR3 contains 16 residues. Germline-derived CDR1 and CDR2 are SEHNR and FQNEAQ (reference sequence). V lost 5 bases and J 6 bases, leaving 19 bases between the germline ends. The CDR3 nucleotides read TGTGCCAGCAGCCAAATTGGGCCCCGTCGGTCCGGGGAGCTGTTTTTT. As protein: CASSQIGPRRSGELFF.

The chain is built from TRBV28 and TRBJ1-1; tentative D call: TRBD1 (5 bases). Germline CDR1 reads MDHEN; CDR2 reads SYDVKM. Trimming shortened V by 6 bases and J by 5 bases, and 13 bases separated the two germline ends. The CDR3 length is 13 residues. The CDR3 spells CASSRGGRTEAFF. The CDR3 bases are TGTGCCAGCAGCCGGGGGGGACGGACTGAAGCTTTCTTT.

Many counts were recorded for this clone. This rearrangement joins TRBV11-1 to TRBJ1-4, with D maybe TRBD1 (6 bases). The V end was cut by 5 bases, the J end by 8 bases, with 15 bases between. CDR3 length: 14 residues. The germline CDR1 and CDR2 sequences are SGHAT and FQDESV (reference sequence). The CDR3 loop is CASSPRGSKEKLFF. CDR3 in DNA: TGTGCCAGCAGCCCTAGGGGGTCGAAGGAAAAACTGTTTTTT. Combining the CDR3 with reference TRBV11-1 and TRBJ1-4 gives the whole variable domain EAEVAQSPRYKITEKSQAVAFWCDPISGHATLYWYRQILGQGPELLVQFQDESVVDDSQLPKDRFSAERLKGVDSTLKIQPAELGDSAMYLCASSPRGSKEKLFFGSGTQLSVL.

The chain recombines TRBV3-1 (or the pseudogene TRBV3-2) with TRBJ2-1, with D maybe TRBD1 (6 bases). The V gene lost 4 bases and the J gene lost 6 bases, with 16 bases spanning the gap. Per the germline V gene, CDR1 is LGHDT and CDR2 is YNNKEL (reference sequence). The CDR3 is made up of 15 amino acids. In DNA form, the CDR3 reads TGTGCCAGCAGCCCCCAGACAGGAAGGGGCAATGAGCAGTTCTTC. This sequence encodes CASSPQTGRGNEQFF.

The V gene is TRBV19, the J gene TRBJ2-2; D unresolved. Germline CDR1 reads LNHDA; CDR2 reads SQIVND (reference sequence). This CDR3 region has 16 residues. V was cut by 3 bases and J by 3 bases, with 14 bases left in between. The CDR3 spells CASSMWPLGDTGELFF. The CDR3 DNA follows: TGTGCCAGTAGTATGTGGCCATTAGGAGACACCGGGGAGCTGTTTTTT.

The count of this clone is one. The genes are TRBV7-2 and TRBJ2-1; 11 bases fit TRBD1. Losses at the gene ends were 4 bases for V and 8 bases for J; bases not matched to a gene: 4. The CDR3 is 14 residues long. Germline loops: CDR1 SGHTA, CDR2 FQGNSA. The CDR3 DNA is TGTGCCAGCAGCTCCGGACAGGGGGCCGATGAGCAGTTCTTC. It translates to CASSSGQGADEQFF.

The rearrangement links TRBV7-9 to TRBJ2-3; the D gene is possibly TRBD2 (7 bases). The CDR3 spans 16 residues. V lost 4 bases and J 6 bases, leaving 20 bases between the germline ends. The germline CDR1 and CDR2 sequences are SEHNR and FQNEAQ (reference sequence). For the CDR3, the DNA is TGTGCCAGCAGCTCCAGAACGGGGGGCCGTACTGATACGCAGTATTTT. Protein product: CASSSRTGGRTDTQYF.

The chain couples TRBV9 to TRBJ1-4; no clear D. The CDR3 length is 14 residues. Germline V gene lookup returns CDR1 SGDLS and CDR2 YYNGEE. Trimming took 0 bases from V and 7 from J, leaving 10 bases between them. The CDR3 bases are TGTGCCAGCAGCGTAGAATCGAGGAGTGAAAAACTGTTTTTT. This codes for CASSVESRSEKLFF.

The chain carries TRBV5-1 and TRBJ2-5, with 10 bases aligning to TRBD2. Trimming cost V 2 bases and J 0 bases; bases outside gene matches: 4. This CDR3 contains 16 residues. Looked up from germline, CDR1 is SGHRS and CDR2 is YFSETQ. CDR3 region: CASSFQAGGDQETQYF. As DNA, the CDR3 is TGCGCCAGCAGCTTTCAAGCGGGGGGGGACCAAGAGACCCAGTACTTC.

V and J are TRBV5-1 and TRBJ2-6; 9 nucleotides agree with TRBD1. Germline CDR1 SGHRS, CDR2 YFSETQ. This CDR3 contains 21 residues. J gave up 1 base and V 1 base, and 15 bases lay outside the gene matches. The CDR3 region is CASSLRTGTGFGWSGANVLTF. In DNA form, the CDR3 reads TGCGCCAGCAGCTTGAGGACCGGGACAGGGTTCGGATGGTCTGGGGCCAACGTCCTGACTTTC.

This chain connects TRBV5-5 to TRBJ1-4, with a tentative D call TRBD1 (5 bases). Germline V CDR1 and CDR2: SGHKS, YYEKEE (reference sequence). The CDR3 covers 15 residues. The V gene lost 4 bases and the J gene lost 7 bases, with 17 bases spanning the gap. The chain's CDR3 is CASSQDGGVLEKLFF. CDR3 in DNA: TGTGCCAGCAGCCAGGACGGAGGGGTCCTTGAAAAACTGTTTTTT.

This clone was detected a few times. V gene TRBV7-3 combines with J gene TRBJ2-1; D might be TRBD1 (6 bases). Between the trimmed V and J ends, which lost 2 bases and 7 bases, there was a span of 15 bases. The CDR3 covers 15 residues. Per germline, CDR1 SGHTA and CDR2 FQGTGA. For the CDR3, the DNA is TGTGCCAGCAGCTTAGGTTCCAGGGGACCTAATGAGCAGTTCTTC. It yields the protein CASSLGSRGPNEQFF.

The chain carries TRBV14 and TRBJ2-1; 10 nucleotides match TRBD2. The length of the CDR3 is 15 residues. Germline CDR1 is SGHDN and CDR2 is FVKESK. The V and J ends lost 7 bases and 1 base, in that order; junction bases with no gene match: 4. This CDR3 is CASTPGLASYNEQFF. CDR3 DNA sequence: TGTGCCAGCACCCCGGGACTAGCGTCCTACAATGAGCAGTTCTTC.

This clone has just a few counts. V gene TRBV4-2 combines with J gene TRBJ2-2, with unresolved D. CDR3 size: 15 residues. Trimming took 0 bases from V and 5 from J, leaving 10 bases between them. The V gene's germline CDR1 is LGHNA and CDR2 YNFKEQ. CDR3 DNA sequence: TGTGCCAGCAGCCAAGAGTCTGCGACTACCGGGGAGCTGTTTTTT. It specifies CASSQESATTGELFF.

The V gene is TRBV11-3, the J gene TRBJ2-2, with a weak D call TRBD1 (5 bases). V dropped 4 bases and J dropped 1 base, with 10 bases sitting between them. The CDR3 length is 15 residues. CDR1 is SGHNT and CDR2 is YENEEA in the germline V gene. The CDR3 here is CASSWGSENTGELFF. CDR3 sequence (DNA): TGTGCCAGCAGCTGGGGCAGTGAGAACACCGGGGAGCTGTTTTTT.

This clone was observed once. This chain connects TRBV3-1 (or the pseudogene TRBV3-2) to TRBJ2-5, with D unclear. Germline V gives CDR1 LGHDT, CDR2 YNNKEL (reference sequence). The V end was cut by 0 bases, the J end by 0 bases, with 5 bases between. The CDR3 runs 14 residues. CDR3 bases: TGTGCCAGCAGCCAAGAAGACTACCAAGAGACCCAGTACTTC. It specifies CASSQEDYQETQYF.

This clone was counted between two and nine times. This rearrangement joins TRBV7-9 to TRBJ1-3, with TRBD1 as a possible D gene (6 bases). The CDR3 has 14 residues. Germline V gene data show CDR1 as SEHNR and CDR2 as FQNEAQ (reference sequence). V lost 3 bases to trimming and J lost 4 bases, with 10 bases between them. The CDR3 loop reads CASSFEDRGNTIYF. The CDR3 nucleotides read TGTGCCAGCAGCTTCGAGGACAGAGGAAACACCATATATTTT. Together with reference TRBV7-9 and TRBJ1-3, the CDR3 gives the full variable domain: DTGVSQNPRHKITKRGQNVTFRCDPISEHNRLYWYRQTLGQGPEFLTYFQNEAQLEKSRLLSDRFSAERPKGSFSTLEIQRTEQGDSAMYLCASSFEDRGNTIYFGEGSWLTVV.

This chain links TRBV19 with TRBJ1-2, with D maybe TRBD1 (6 bases). V was cut by 6 bases and J by 4 bases, with 21 bases left in between. Germline assignment: CDR1 LNHDA and CDR2 SQIVND (reference sequence). The CDR3 consists of 16 residues. In DNA, the CDR3 is TGTGCCAGTAGCCCATTTACAGGGTTCCAGCTCTATGGCTACACCTTC. Translated: CASSPFTGFQLYGYTF.

V is TRBV2 and J is TRBJ2-7, with 8 bases lining up with TRBD2. With V trimmed by 5 bases and J by 2 bases, 5 bases remained unmatched. Per the germline V gene, CDR1 is SNHLY and CDR2 is FYNNEI. This CDR3 region has 14 residues. CDR3 bases: TGTGCCAGCAGTCCGGGACTAGACGCCTACGAGCAGTACTTC. Residues: CASSPGLDAYEQYF.

V is TRBV28 and J is TRBJ1-1; 9 bases are shared with TRBD1. The CDR3 loop spans 13 amino acids. The junction had 2 bases not matched to a gene; V was cut back by 5 bases and J by 4 bases. Germline CDR1 is MDHEN and CDR2 is SYDVKM. CDR3: CASSDRGFTEAFF. CDR3 nucleotide sequence: TGTGCCAGCAGTGACAGGGGGTTCACTGAAGCTTTCTTT.

The CDR3 region is CASSVDPGDPYSPLHF. CDR3 coding DNA: TGTGCCAGCAGCGTAGACCCAGGGGACCCTTATTCACCCCTCCACTTT. This rearrangement joins TRBV9 to TRBJ1-6; a possible D gene is TRBD1 (6 bases). Germline V lookup: CDR1 SGDLS, CDR2 YYNGEE. There are 16 residues in the CDR3. V lost 0 bases and J 8 bases, leaving 15 bases between the germline ends.

This clone was observed a handful of times. CDR3 loop: CAWRLGTGDGYTF. CDR3 in DNA: TGTGCCTGGAGATTGGGGACAGGAGATGGCTACACCTTC. This chain joins TRBV30 and TRBJ1-2; 8 nucleotides align to TRBD1. In germline, CDR1 is GTSNPN, CDR2 SVGIG (reference sequence). This CDR3 contains 13 residues. Unmatched junction bases numbered 6, after V lost 3 bases and J lost 6 bases.